One and the same sample provided the 24 T cell receptor beta chains below, sequenced in a study of tissue T cells after allogeneic stem cell transplantation. Generated by immunoSEQ multiplex PCR, the TCRdb table keeps only in-frame clones and is missing some. The table lists over 6,000 clones, roughly 47% of them singletons, with almost 8% in the top ten. Noted time point: mouse harvest day 7 after allogeneic transplant. Tail vein injection delivered 10^7 T-cell-depleted bone marrow cells and 10^6 splenic CD5+ T cells. What was sequenced was gut tissue. The receptor set was obtained from a female BALB/c mouse given C57BL/6 T cells with graft-versus-host disease after an allogeneic hematopoietic cell transplant.

This clone is termed medium-sized (0.01 to 0.1%). Gene names are mouse gene names. Coverage ceases 1 residue before the CDR3 finishes, and the germline J gene fills in the end. V usage is TRBV26 and J usage is TRBJ1-1; D may be TRBD1 (6 bases). Per the germline V gene, CDR1 is KGHPV and CDR2 is FQNQEV (reference sequence). The CDR3 spans 13 residues. V was trimmed by 6 bases and J by 0 bases, leaving 8 bases between them. CDR3 loop: CASRGQANTEVFF. The CDR3 DNA, read in part, is TGTGCCAGCAGGGGACAAGCAAACACAGAAGTCTTC.

This clone appeared a few times. Gene names follow the mouse nomenclature. The sequence runs out 1 residue before the end of the CDR3; the remainder is reconstructed from the germline J gene. V gene TRBV26 combines with J gene TRBJ1-1; 9 bases align to TRBD1. With 0 bases clipped from V and 4 bases from J, the junction kept 0 bases outside the gene matches. This CDR3 spans 14 amino acids. From germline, CDR1 is KGHPV and CDR2 FQNQEV (reference sequence). Incomplete CDR3 DNA: TGTGCCAGCAGTCTGTCGGGACAGGGCACAGAAGTCTTC. This translates into CASSLSGQGTEVF. The entire CDR3 sequence reads CASSLSGQGTEVFF.

On this clone: Gene names are the mouse ones. The CDR3 extends 1 residue past the end of the read, so its final part is completed from the germline J gene. V is TRBV13-2 and J is TRBJ2-4; D gene uncertain. V was cut by 0 bases and J by 0 bases, with 2 bases left in between. Germline values: CDR1 NNHNN, CDR2 SYGAGS (reference sequence). The CDR3 contains 13 residues. The sequenced CDR3 bases are TGTGCCAGCGGTGATGACAGTCAAAACACCTTGTAC. It specifies CASGDDSQNTLY. The full CDR3 sequence reads CASGDDSQNTLYF.

As concerns this clone: The listed genes are named as in mouse. The CDR3 end lies 1 residue beyond the end of the read and is filled in from the germline J gene. This chain uses TRBV26 with TRBJ2-2; D remains unclear. CDR1 and CDR2 from the germline V gene are KGHPV and FQNQEV (reference sequence). The CDR3 is 13 residues long. The V end lost 2 bases, the J end lost 3 bases, and 4 bases lay between the germline ends. CDR3 DNA (partial): TGTGCCAGCAGTCTGAGGGACACCGGGCAGCTCTAC. This translates into CASSLRDTGQLY. The full CDR3 reads CASSLRDTGQLYF.

About this clone itself: The genes are named according to mouse. Sequencing ends 1 residue short of the CDR3 end; the germline J gene provides the rest. This chain links TRBV16 with TRBJ2-3; D ambiguous. This CDR3 spans 14 amino acids. Per the germline V gene, CDR1 is SGHSA and CDR2 is FRNQAP. Trimming left V 1 base short and J 1 base short, with 6 bases between. CDR3 bases read: TGTGCAAGCAGCTTAGCCCAGCGTGCAGAAACGCTGTAT. Its protein is CASSLAQRAETLY. The CDR3, in full, reads CASSLAQRAETLYF. Together with reference TRBV16 and TRBJ2-3, the CDR3 gives the full variable domain: NAGVIQTPRHKVTGKGQEATLWCEPISGHSAVFWYRQTIVQGLEFLTYFRNQAPIDDSGMPKERFSAQMPNQSHSTLKIQSTQPQDSAVYLCASSLAQRAETLYFGSGTRLTVL.

As concerns this clone: Gene names follow the mouse nomenclature. The CDR3 end lies 1 residue beyond the end of the read and is filled in from the germline J gene. V and J are TRBV15 and TRBJ2-7, with 10 bases lining up with TRBD2. This CDR3 region has 15 residues. J gave up 0 bases and V 2 bases, and 1 base lay outside the gene matches. Germline assignment: CDR1 SGHND and CDR2 FRSKSL. The CDR3 here is CASSLLGGRSYEQYF. The sequenced CDR3 bases are TGTGCCAGCAGTTTACTGGGGGGGCGCTCCTATGAACAGTAC.

Regarding this clone: The listed genes are named as in mouse. The read falls 1 residue short of the CDR3 end, and the missing part is taken from the germline J gene. The chain carries TRBV13-3 and TRBJ2-2; 8 bases line up with TRBD2. This CDR3 contains 14 residues. The germline gives CDR1 NNHDY, CDR2 SYVADS. V lost 0 bases to trimming and J lost 6 bases; unmatched junction nucleotides: 1. CDR3 sequence: CASSDAGGPGQLYF. The sequenced CDR3 bases are TGTGCCAGCAGTGATGCTGGGGGGCCCGGGCAGCTCTAC.

In regard to this clone: Mouse germline and gene names are used. The sequence runs out 1 residue before the end of the CDR3; the remainder is reconstructed from the germline J gene. The chain links TRBV26 to TRBJ1-1; no reliable D call. CDR3 length equals 11 residues. V lost 3 bases and J 4 bases, leaving 3 bases between the germline ends. The germline gives CDR1 KGHPV, CDR2 FQNQEV (reference sequence). CDR3 region: CASSLTTEVFF. Incomplete CDR3 DNA: TGTGCCAGCAGTCTTACCACAGAAGTCTTC.

This clone was seen a few times. Mouse germline and gene names are used. The sequenced fragment ends 1 residue before the CDR3 boundary, so the rest is inferred from the germline J gene. The chain is built from TRBV26 and TRBJ2-2; D unresolved. Per germline, CDR1 KGHPV and CDR2 FQNQEV (reference sequence). The CDR3 has 14 residues. Trimming cost V 0 bases and J 0 bases, with 2 bases left between them. Here the CDR3 reads CASSLSANTGQLYF. The CDR3 DNA, read in part, is TGTGCCAGCAGTCTGTCAGCAAACACCGGGCAGCTCTAC. The full variable domain, completed using reference TRBV26 and TRBJ2-2, is NSKVIQTPRYLVKGQGQKAKMRCIPEKGHPVVFWYQQNKNNEFKFLINFQNQEVLQQIDMTEKRFSAECPSNSPCSLEIQSSEAGDSALYLCASSLSANTGQLYFGEGSKLTVL.

With regard to this clone: Germline and genes: mouse. The CDR3 extends 1 residue past the end of the read, so its final part is completed from the germline J gene. The V and J genes are TRBV3 and TRBJ2-1; 7 bases line up with TRBD2. This CDR3 is built from 14 residues. Germline V gene lookup returns CDR1 SNHLY and CDR2 FYNGKV (reference sequence). V trimming: 5 bases; J trimming: 3 bases; junction bases outside the gene matches: 4. The chain's CDR3 is CASSPGGSYAEQFF. CDR3 bases read: TGTGCCAGCAGCCCTGGGGGATCCTATGCTGAGCAGTTC.

Concerning this clone itself: Gene names are the mouse ones. The read stops 1 residue short of the end of the CDR3; the missing end is completed from the germline J gene. The rearrangement links TRBV23 to TRBJ1-3; TRBD1 is the table's D call and was not checked against the DNA. CDR3 length: 15 residues. Germline assignment: CDR1 KGHTA and CDR2 FQNQQP. The CDR3 spells CSSSQGTGTGNTLYF. The covered CDR3 bases are TGCTCCAGCAGTCAAGGGACAGGGACTGGAAATACGCTCTAT. Looking up the rest from reference TRBV23 and TRBJ1-3 gives the full variable domain: DAAVTQKPRYLIKMKGQEAEMKCIPEKGHTAVFWYQQKQSKELKFLIYFQNQQPLDQIDMVKERFSAVCPSSSLCSLGIRTCEAEDSALYLCSSSQGTGTGNTLYFGEGSRLIVV.

A remark on this clone: These gene names are mouse names. The CDR3 is cut off 1 residue early in the read; its end comes from the germline J gene. This chain joins TRBV5 and TRBJ1-4; TRBD1 agrees at 9 bases. V gave up 1 base and J gave up 6 bases; unmatched junction bases: 0. This CDR3 has 14 residues. Germline CDR1 reads LGHNA; CDR2 reads YNLKQL (reference sequence). CDR3 sequence: CASSQGTGDERLFF. Incomplete CDR3 DNA: TGTGCCAGCAGCCAAGGGACAGGGGACGAAAGATTATTT.

About this clone itself: Each gene name is a mouse one. The CDR3 is cut off 1 residue early in the read; its end comes from the germline J gene. The V gene is TRBV3, the J gene TRBJ1-5; weak D call: TRBD1 (5 bases). V lost 1 base to trimming and J lost 3 bases, with 7 bases between them. The germline V gene has CDR1 SNHLY and CDR2 FYNGKV (reference sequence). The CDR3 length is 14 residues. The CDR3 sequence: CASSLDGANQAPLF. The CDR3 bases that were read are TGTGCCAGCAGCTTAGATGGGGCCAACCAGGCTCCGCTT.

Comment on this clone: Gene and germline names: mouse. The read gets to within 1 residue of the CDR3 end, and the germline J gene fills in the rest. This sequence joins TRBV13-1 and TRBJ2-7; TRBD1 agrees at 11 bases. Germline assignment: CDR1 NSHNY and CDR2 SYGAGN. Germline trimming cut 1 base from V and 6 bases from J; bases unmatched to any gene: 3. CDR3 length equals 14 residues. The CDR3 is CASSDQDRGLEQYF. CDR3 DNA, as far as it was read: TGTGCCAGCAGTGATCAGGACAGGGGGCTTGAACAGTAC.

Concerning this clone itself: The gene names given are mouse names. The CDR3 is cut off 1 residue early in the read; its end comes from the germline J gene. This rearrangement joins TRBV26 to TRBJ2-5; TRBD2 aligns across 10 bases. V trimming: 2 bases; J trimming: 1 base; junction bases outside the gene matches: 0. Germline V CDR1 and CDR2: KGHPV, FQNQEV (reference sequence). The CDR3 covers 15 residues. The part of the CDR3 DNA that was read is TGTGCCAGCAGTCTGGGACTGGGGGACCAAGACACCCAGTAC. It translates to CASSLGLGDQDTQY. The full CDR3 protein reads CASSLGLGDQDTQYF. Full variable domain (missing parts from reference TRBV26 and TRBJ2-5): NSKVIQTPRYLVKGQGQKAKMRCIPEKGHPVVFWYQQNKNNEFKFLINFQNQEVLQQIDMTEKRFSAECPSNSPCSLEIQSSEAGDSALYLCASSLGLGDQDTQYFGPGTRLLVL.

Of note for this clone: The genes are named according to mouse. The missing CDR3 end, 1 residue past where the read stops, is filled in from the germline J gene. The chain couples TRBV16 to TRBJ1-3, with D perhaps TRBD1 (5 bases). Trimming took off 0 bases at V and 0 bases at J, with 6 bases between the two ends. The CDR3 runs to 15 residues. The germline V gene encodes CDR1 SGHSA and CDR2 FRNQAP. The CDR3 loop is CASSLDGGSGNTLYF. The sequenced part of the CDR3 DNA is TGTGCAAGCAGCTTAGATGGGGGTTCTGGAAATACGCTCTAT.

This clone counts as medium-sized. The genes and germline here are from mouse. The CDR3 end falls 1 residue outside the read, so it is completed with the germline J gene. This rearrangement joins TRBV1 to TRBJ2-4; 8 bases align to TRBD2. The CDR3 has 17 residues. Germline V gene sequence: CDR1 NSQYPW, CDR2 LRSPGD (reference sequence). The ends lost 0 bases at V and 0 bases at J; junction bases unmatched: 5. CDR3 loop: CTCSADWGAFSQNTLYF. The sequenced part of the CDR3 DNA is TGCACCTGCAGTGCAGACTGGGGGGCCTTTAGTCAAAACACCTTGTAC.

As regards this clone: Mouse germline and gene names are used. The sequenced fragment ends 1 residue before the CDR3 boundary, so the rest is inferred from the germline J gene. The J gene is TRBJ1-4, the V gene TRBV26; D call uncertain. With 0 bases removed from V and 4 bases from J, the gap between germline ends came to 9 bases. Germline CDR1 and CDR2: KGHPV and FQNQEV (reference sequence). This CDR3 has 15 amino acids. CDR3 DNA (partial): TGTGCCAGCAGTCTGTCGAGTGGGTTCAACGAAAGATTATTT. Encoded protein: CASSLSSGFNERLF. The full CDR3 protein reads CASSLSSGFNERLFF.

This clone was seen a handful of times. Mouse names are used for the genes. The missing CDR3 end, 1 residue past where the read stops, is filled in from the germline J gene. V is TRBV13-2 and J is TRBJ2-7; 9 nucleotides agree with TRBD2. From germline, CDR1 is NNHNN and CDR2 SYGAGS (reference sequence). J was trimmed by 4 bases and V by 0 bases; bases with no gene match: 8. The CDR3 is 16 residues long. The CDR3 is CASGDARLGEIYEQYF. CDR3 bases read: TGTGCCAGCGGTGATGCCAGACTGGGGGAGATTTATGAACAGTAC.

This clone qualifies as medium-sized. Mouse gene names and germline throughout. The observed sequence ends 1 residue before the CDR3 terminus, with the missing tail filled in from the germline J gene. The J gene is TRBJ2-7, the V gene TRBV16; 11 positions agree with TRBD2. The CDR3 has 13 amino acids. CDR1 and CDR2 (germline): SGHSA, FRNQAP. V shed 7 bases, J shed 7 bases, and the junction held 6 bases outside the gene matches. The CDR3 sequence: CASKDWGGEEQYF. Incomplete CDR3 DNA: TGTGCAAGCAAAGACTGGGGGGGAGAAGAACAGTAC.

This clone counts as medium-sized. These gene names are mouse names. With the read ending 1 residue before the CDR3 end, the germline J gene is used to fill in that end. The chain recombines TRBV20 with TRBJ1-5; the match to TRBD1 covers 7 bases. CDR1 GFQATS and CDR2 STVNSAI come from the germline V gene. The V and J ends lost 2 bases and 7 bases, in that order; junction bases with no gene match: 2. The CDR3 runs to 12 residues. Incomplete CDR3 DNA: TGTGGTGCTAGGAGGGGACAGCAGGCTCCGCTT. It yields the protein CGARRGQQAPL. The whole CDR3 sequence is CGARRGQQAPLF.

To note about this clone: Gene and germline names: mouse. The sequence runs out 1 residue before the end of the CDR3; the remainder is reconstructed from the germline J gene. The gene calls are TRBV3 and TRBJ1-2; 10 bases fit TRBD1. Germline trimming cut 4 bases from V and 2 bases from J; bases unmatched to any gene: 1. The CDR3 sequence is 14 residues long. Germline loops: CDR1 SNHLY, CDR2 FYNGKV (reference sequence). The CDR3 protein is CASSWGQGNSDYTF. The DNA read from the CDR3 is TGTGCCAGCAGCTGGGGACAGGGGAACTCCGACTACACC.

The sample holds a few counts of this clone. Mouse gene names and germline throughout. With the read ending 1 residue before the CDR3 end, the germline J gene is used to fill in that end. This chain links TRBV15 with TRBJ2-1, with 7 positions matching TRBD1. CDR3 size: 13 residues. The V and J ends lost 6 bases and 4 bases, in that order; junction bases with no gene match: 3. Germline V gene data show CDR1 as SGHND and CDR2 as FRSKSL. The CDR3 loop reads CASRGTAYAEQFF. The CDR3 bases that were read are TGTGCCAGCAGAGGGACAGCTTATGCTGAGCAGTTC.

About this clone: Gene names and germline refer to mouse. The read finishes 1 residue shy of the CDR3 end, and the germline J gene is used to complete it. V gene TRBV3 combines with J gene TRBJ1-5; 10 bases map to TRBD1. The CDR3 length is 15 residues. The J segment lost 4 bases and the V segment lost 5 bases, leaving 5 bases of the junction unmatched. Germline V gene data show CDR1 as SNHLY and CDR2 as FYNGKV (reference sequence). CDR3 DNA, as far as it was read: TGTGCCAGCAGCCCCCGGGACAGGGGAAACCAGGCTCCGCTT. It specifies CASSPRDRGNQAPL. From start to end, the CDR3 is CASSPRDRGNQAPLF.